The next 6 T cell receptor beta chains were all read from a single sample in a study of blood T cell repertoires in COVID-19. The table came from immunoSEQ multiplex PCR; TCRdb's copy has only in-frame clones and leaves some out. This table holds roughly 170,000 clones, 84% found once. The sample consisted of peripheral blood. The receptors stem from a human donor in a cohort sampled during active COVID-19.

This sequence joins TRBV6-4 and TRBJ2-3; D ambiguous. CDR3 length: 11 residues. The germline CDR1 and CDR2 sequences are MRHNA and SNTAGT. The V gene lost 7 bases and the J gene lost 4 bases, with 6 bases spanning the gap. In DNA, the CDR3 is TGTGCCAGCATCTTCTCAGATACGCAGTATTTT. It specifies CASIFSDTQYF.

This chain uses TRBV11-1 with TRBJ1-1; D remains ambiguous. The CDR3 spans 13 residues. Per the germline V gene, CDR1 is SGHAT and CDR2 is FQDESV (reference sequence). The germline V and J ends were trimmed by 5 bases and 1 base, with 8 bases remaining between them. The CDR3 DNA reads TGTGCCAGCAGCCCGACTTGGAACACTGAAGCTTTCTTT. Residues: CASSPTWNTEAFF.

The rearrangement joins TRBV12-5 to TRBJ2-2; 10 bases line up with TRBD1. Per germline, CDR1 LGHNT and CDR2 FRNRAP. Trimming removed 3 bases from V and 6 bases from J; junction bases left unmatched: 10. This CDR3 has 17 amino acids. The chain's CDR3 is CASGFGSRTGGSGELFF. In DNA, the CDR3 is TGTGCTAGTGGTTTCGGTAGTAGGACAGGGGGATCCGGGGAGCTGTTTTTT.

The rearrangement joins TRBV3-1 (or the pseudogene TRBV3-2) to TRBJ2-7; D gene unclear. The CDR3 is 11 residues long. Germline V CDR1 and CDR2: LGHDT, YNNKEL (reference sequence). V was pared by 6 bases and J by 2 bases, with 5 bases between. CDR3 sequence: CASSGAYEQYF. DNA of the CDR3: TGTGCCAGCAGTGGAGCCTACGAGCAGTACTTC.

This clone was seen just once. The rearrangement uses TRBV5-1 and TRBJ2-7, with a possible D match to TRBD1 (5 bases). The CDR3 extends over 15 amino acids. V was shortened by 0 bases and J by 0 bases, with 10 bases between the two germline ends. Germline loops: CDR1 SGHRS, CDR2 YFSETQ. The CDR3 loop reads CASSLGQRNSYEQYF. Written as DNA, the CDR3 is TGCGCCAGCAGCTTGGGACAGCGCAACTCCTACGAGCAGTACTTC.

The chain uses TRBV25-1 and TRBJ1-2, with 9 bases aligning to TRBD1. V lost 4 bases and J lost 8; bases outside the gene matches: 14. The CDR3 runs 16 residues. Germline CDR1 reads MGHDK; CDR2 reads SYGVNS. The CDR3 DNA reads as TGTGCCAGCAGTGTCAGGACAGGGGTCGGGGTTTTCGGCTACACCTTC. Its translation: CASSVRTGVGVFGYTF.